The 25 T cell receptor beta chains below all came from one sample that was sequenced in a study of molecular identifiers for immune sequencing clone quantification. TCRdb itself ran the PCR reads through MiXCR, one entry per CDR3 protein. The sample has around 460,000 distinct CDR3 sequences, 20% to 25% seen once. Sequenced sample: naive CD8+ T cells from blood, with Jurkat cell RNA spiked in. Subset here: FACS-sorted CD8+CD4-CCR7+CD45RA+ naive T cells. Receptors originate from a human donor in good health. Some libraries in this study had Jurkat cell RNA spiked in.

V is TRBV9 and J is TRBJ1-6; TRBD1 matches 9 bases. This CDR3 spans 17 amino acids. Germline loops: CDR1 SGDLS, CDR2 YYNGEE. The J segment lost 5 bases and the V segment lost 4 bases, leaving 10 bases of the junction unmatched. CDR3 residues: CASSMNRDRADNSPLHF. CDR3 DNA sequence: TGTGCCAGCAGCATGAACCGGGACAGGGCAGATAATTCACCCCTCCACTTT.

This clonotype was recorded many times. The genes are TRBV11-2 and TRBJ2-1; TRBD2 might be the D (6 bases). Trimming removed 6 bases from V and 4 bases from J, with 13 bases in between. The germline gives CDR1 SGHAT, CDR2 FQNNGV. This CDR3 has 14 residues. CDR3 region: CASRKPSEYNEQFF. Here the CDR3 DNA reads TGTGCCAGCAGGAAACCTAGCGAGTACAATGAGCAGTTCTTC.

This clonotype was detected many times. The V gene is TRBV7-9, the J gene TRBJ2-3; 7 bases agree with TRBD1. The germline V gene has CDR1 SEHNR and CDR2 FQNEAQ (reference sequence). This CDR3 is 14 amino acids long. V trimming: 4 bases; J trimming: 4 bases; junction bases outside the gene matches: 5. DNA for the CDR3: TGTGCCAGCAGCTCCAGGGGGTCGCCAGATACGCAGTATTTT. It encodes CASSSRGSPDTQYF.

In this sample, this clonotype turned up a few times. The chain is built from TRBV4-1 and TRBJ2-3; 12 nucleotides match TRBD2. V was pared by 4 bases and J by 2 bases, with 7 bases of the junction left unmatched. Germline loops: CDR1 MGHRA, CDR2 YSYEKL. The CDR3 sequence is 17 residues long. CDR3 coding DNA: TGCGCCAGCAGCCGCGCGACTAGCGGGGGAGTCACAGATACGCAGTATTTT. Its protein product is CASSRATSGGVTDTQYF.

This chain joins TRBV12-3 or TRBV12-4 and TRBJ2-2, with no clear D. The CDR3 totals 15 residues. V was cut by 5 bases and J by 7 bases, with 17 bases left in between. In DNA form, the CDR3 reads TGTGCCAGCAGTACCCTCGTTGTGGATAACGGGGAGCTGTTTTTT. Amino acid sequence: CASSTLVVDNGELFF.

To note about this clonotype: This may be a read error, as it is one base from a much larger clone. The chain is built from TRBV5-1 and TRBJ2-5, with a tentative D call TRBD1 (6 bases). Germline CDR1 SGHRS, CDR2 YFSETQ. The CDR3 is 15 residues long. Trimming shortened V by 4 bases and J by 5 bases, and 18 bases separated the two germline ends. The chain's CDR3 is CASSADDRSWETQYF. CDR3 in DNA: TGCGCCAGCAGCGCCGATGACAGGAGCTGGGAGACCCAGTACTTC.

This clonotype was observed a few times. This chain uses TRBV4-1 with TRBJ2-7, with 9 positions matching TRBD2. Per germline, CDR1 MGHRA and CDR2 YSYEKL. After removal of 3 bases from V and 7 bases from J, the junction contained 7 bases not matched to a gene. The CDR3 runs 14 residues. In nucleotides, the CDR3 is TGCGCCAGCAGCCATGTTAGCGGGAGTCTTGAGCAGTACTTC. It codes for CASSHVSGSLEQYF.

A remark on this clonotype: Because it lacks the conserved phenylalanine or tryptophan at the end, this CDR3 is likely a read error. This chain uses TRBV4-1 with TRBJ1-1; 8 positions match TRBD1. J was trimmed by 1 base and V by 4 bases; bases with no gene match: 5. The germline V gene encodes CDR1 MGHRA and CDR2 YSYEKL. There are 15 residues in the CDR3. CDR3: CASSPPGQANTEAFL. CDR3 sequence (DNA): TGCGCCAGCAGCCCCCCGGGACAGGCGAACACTGAAGCTTTCCTT.

The chain carries TRBV3-1 and TRBJ1-2; D is possibly TRBD1 (6 bases). The CDR3 runs 13 residues. The V end was cut by 5 bases, the J end by 5 bases, with 12 bases between. In germline, CDR1 is LGHDT, CDR2 YNNKEL (reference sequence). The CDR3 bases are TGTGCCAGCAGCAAGGACAGAGATTATGGCTACACCTTC. It encodes CASSKDRDYGYTF.

This clonotype was seen at least ten times. This chain joins TRBV29-1 and TRBJ2-7, with D possibly TRBD1 on 7 matching bases. Trimming removed 6 bases at V and 7 bases at J, with 13 bases between. Per germline, CDR1 SQVTM and CDR2 ANQGSEA. CDR3 length: 11 amino acids. The CDR3 spells CSVIRGVEQYF. As DNA, the CDR3 is TGCAGCGTGATCAGGGGGGTTGAGCAGTACTTC.

This clonotype was observed a handful of times. The chain employs TRBV6-6 and TRBJ1-6; D is possibly TRBD1 (6 bases). V lost 2 bases and J 0 bases, leaving 11 bases between the germline ends. Germline V gene lookup returns CDR1 MNHNY and CDR2 SVGAGI (reference sequence). CDR3 size: 17 residues. This chain's CDR3 is CASSYTLQGSYNSPLHF. The CDR3 region has the DNA TGTGCCAGCAGTTACACCCTACAGGGCTCCTATAATTCACCCCTCCACTTT.

This clonotype was found a few times. The rearrangement joins TRBV30 to TRBJ2-1; 10 bases line up with TRBD1. CDR1 is GTSNPN, CDR2 SVGIG, per germline (reference sequence). The CDR3 has 16 amino acids. The V and J ends lost 4 bases and 8 bases, in that order; junction bases with no gene match: 14. The CDR3 DNA reads TGTGCCTGGACCCCCCCAACGGGACAGGGGTCTTATGAGCAGTTCTTC. Translated: CAWTPPTGQGSYEQFF.

At least ten counts were recorded for this clonotype. The chain recombines TRBV4-1 with TRBJ1-5; 9 nucleotides agree with TRBD1. J gave up 7 bases and V 0 bases, and 7 bases lay outside the gene matches. This CDR3 comprises 16 residues. CDR1 MGHRA and CDR2 YSYEKL come from the germline V gene. The CDR3 DNA reads TGCGCCAGCAGCCAAGAGGTACAGGGGGCGGCGCAGCCCCAGCATTTT. Protein product: CASSQEVQGAAQPQHF.

This clonotype has a count of ten or more. In DNA, the CDR3 is TGTGCCAGCAGCCAAGCGCCTGGTCAGGTTGGGGACGAGCAGTACTTC. Protein product: CASSQAPGQVGDEQYF. This chain links TRBV4-2 with TRBJ2-7; D is ambiguous. Germline V CDR1 and CDR2: LGHNA, YNFKEQ. The CDR3 sequence is 16 residues long. V lost 1 base, J lost 5 bases, and 18 bases lay in between.

This clonotype was detected ten times or more. The rearrangement joins TRBV29-1 to TRBJ1-2; TRBD1 is a possible D gene (5 bases). This CDR3 is 12 amino acids long. Per germline, CDR1 SQVTM and CDR2 ANQGSEA. The germline V and J ends were trimmed by 1 base and 7 bases, with 10 bases remaining between them. The CDR3, as DNA: TGCAGCGTTGAAGGGAGGGGTACTGGCTACACCTTC. This translates into CSVEGRGTGYTF.

There are a few counts of this clonotype. The V call is TRBV7-9, the J call TRBJ1-5; D possibly corresponds to TRBD1 (5 bases). The CDR3 is 14 amino acids. Germline CDR1 reads SEHNR; CDR2 reads FQNEAQ (reference sequence). V was shortened by 1 base and J by 7 bases, with 11 bases between the two germline ends. CDR3 protein: CASSLDSRAQPQHF. The CDR3 nucleotides are TGTGCCAGCAGCTTAGATTCCAGGGCCCAGCCCCAGCATTTT.

This clonotype showed up just a few times. V is TRBV7-9 and J is TRBJ1-4, with D hard to call. The CDR3 has 13 amino acids. With 1 base removed from V and 7 bases from J, the gap between germline ends came to 7 bases. Germline values: CDR1 SEHNR, CDR2 FQNEAQ (reference sequence). The CDR3 DNA is TGTGCCAGCAGCTTAGGGGAGACTGAAAAACTGTTTTTT. This translates into CASSLGETEKLFF.

The V call is TRBV5-3, the J call TRBJ1-1; D perhaps matches TRBD1 (6 bases). TRBV5-3 carries the ORF label, with uncertain function. V was trimmed by 8 bases and J by 0 bases, leaving 23 bases between them. This CDR3 comprises 17 residues. The CDR3 nucleotides are TGTGCCAGCAGATCGGGGGGCCAGAGGAGCATGAACACTGAAGCTTTCTTT. Its translation: CASRSGGQRSMNTEAFF.

This rearrangement joins TRBV19 to TRBJ2-2, with a possible D match to TRBD2 (5 bases). Germline V gene lookup returns CDR1 LNHDA and CDR2 SQIVND (reference sequence). This CDR3 is built from 14 residues. V lost 3 bases, J lost 4 bases, and 9 bases lay in between. This CDR3 reads CASSIGISTGELFF. As DNA, the CDR3 is TGTGCCAGTAGTATCGGGATCAGCACCGGGGAGCTGTTTTTT.

The table lists this clonotype with a few counts. The J gene is TRBJ1-1, the V gene TRBV7-6; D unclear. Germline V lookup: CDR1 SGHVS, CDR2 FNYEAQ. This CDR3 contains 15 residues. Trimming stripped 5 bases from V and 0 bases from J, with 13 bases between. The CDR3 DNA follows: TGTGCCAGCAGCCCCCACGCGAGTATGAACACTGAAGCTTTCTTT. Its translation is CASSPHASMNTEAFF.

With respect to this clonotype: A much larger clone sits a single nucleotide away, making a read error possible. The V gene is TRBV29-1, the J gene TRBJ2-7; 12 bases match TRBD2. The CDR3 has 13 residues. Germline V gene lookup returns CDR1 SQVTM and CDR2 ANQGSEA. The DNA of the CDR3 is TGCAACGTCCGACTAGCGGGGGCCTACGAGCAGTACTTC. Encoded protein: CNVRLAGAYEQYF.

This clonotype was seen more than once but under ten times. The chain carries TRBV20-1 and TRBJ1-5; D not resolved. The V end was cut by 6 bases, the J end by 3 bases, with 12 bases between. Germline assignment: CDR1 DFQATT and CDR2 SNEGSKA (reference sequence). The CDR3 spans 13 residues. The CDR3 protein is CSARLELNQPQHF. DNA of the CDR3: TGCAGTGCCCGACTGGAGCTCAATCAGCCCCAGCATTTT.

This clonotype was observed at least ten times. The genes are TRBV4-1 and TRBJ1-5, with TRBD1 matching over 9 bases. Losses at the gene ends were 5 bases for V and 7 bases for J; bases not matched to a gene: 9. Germline V lookup: CDR1 MGHRA, CDR2 YSYEKL. The CDR3 is 15 residues long. The chain's CDR3 is CASSSRGQGGQPQHF. The CDR3 nucleotides read TGCGCCAGCAGCTCACGGGGACAGGGTGGACAGCCCCAGCATTTT.

The chain carries TRBV5-1 and TRBJ2-2, with D perhaps matching TRBD1 or TRBD2 (5 bases each). The CDR3 sequence is 14 residues long. V lost 4 bases and J lost 4, with 11 bases in between. Germline lookup yields CDR1 SGHRS and CDR2 YFSETQ. The DNA for the CDR3 is TGCGCCAGCAGCCCAAAGGGGAGCACCGGGGAGCTGTTTTTT. This gives the protein CASSPKGSTGELFF.

This sequence joins TRBV28 and TRBJ2-7; the match to TRBD2 covers 13 bases. Germline CDR1 is MDHEN and CDR2 is SYDVKM. With 10 bases clipped from V and 5 bases from J, the junction kept 5 bases outside the gene matches. The CDR3 covers 13 residues. The CDR3 is CATGLAGAHEQYF. CDR3 coding DNA: TGTGCCACAGGACTAGCGGGAGCCCACGAGCAGTACTTC.